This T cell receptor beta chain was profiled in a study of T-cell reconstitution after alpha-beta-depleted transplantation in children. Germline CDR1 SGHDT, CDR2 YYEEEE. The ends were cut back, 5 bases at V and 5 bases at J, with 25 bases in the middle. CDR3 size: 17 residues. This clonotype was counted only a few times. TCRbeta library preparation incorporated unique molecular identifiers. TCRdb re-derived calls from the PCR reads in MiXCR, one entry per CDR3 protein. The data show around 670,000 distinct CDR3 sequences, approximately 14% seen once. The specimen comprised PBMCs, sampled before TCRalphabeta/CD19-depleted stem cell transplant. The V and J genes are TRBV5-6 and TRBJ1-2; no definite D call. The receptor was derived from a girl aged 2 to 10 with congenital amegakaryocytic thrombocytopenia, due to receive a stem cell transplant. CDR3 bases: TGTGCCAGCAGAGCCAGGTGGACCGACCCCCTTAAATATGGCTACACCTTC. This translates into CASRARWTDPLKYGYTF.